The T cell receptor (beta chain) under discussion was sequenced for a study of control samples from healthy donors and cancer patients. Clones were read by immunoSEQ multiplex PCR, and TCRdb kept only the in-frame ones, dropping some. Of some 89,000 clones in the sample, roughly 86% were seen once. V was cut by 1 base and J by 5 bases, with 11 bases left in between. CDR3 length: 13 amino acids. Germline assignment: CDR1 GTSNPN and CDR2 SVGIG (reference sequence). The sample was blood. The genes are TRBV30 and TRBJ1-2; D uncertain. This TCR came from a man aged 25 to 40 in good health. As DNA, the CDR3 is TGTGCCTGGAGTGACTCTAACTCTTATGGCTACACCTTC. Translation gives CAWSDSNSYGYTF.